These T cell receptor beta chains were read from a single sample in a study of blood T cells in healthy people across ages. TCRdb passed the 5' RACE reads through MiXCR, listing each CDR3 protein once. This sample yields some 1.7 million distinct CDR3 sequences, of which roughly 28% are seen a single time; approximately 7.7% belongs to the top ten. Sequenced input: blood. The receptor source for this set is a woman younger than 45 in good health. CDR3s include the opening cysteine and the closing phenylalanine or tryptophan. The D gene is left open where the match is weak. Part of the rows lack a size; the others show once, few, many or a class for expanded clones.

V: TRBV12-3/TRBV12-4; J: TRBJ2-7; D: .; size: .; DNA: TGTGCCAGCAGCCTCGTTTTTCGAGGGTACGACGAGCAGTACTTC; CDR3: CASSLVFRGYDEQYF
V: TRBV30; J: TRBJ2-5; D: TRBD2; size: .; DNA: TGTGCCTGGAGGACTAGCGGTTCGGAACGGCAGTACTTC; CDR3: CAWRTSGSERQYF
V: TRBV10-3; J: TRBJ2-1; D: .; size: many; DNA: TGTGCCATCGCCCCCGTCGAAGCCTACAATGAGCAGTTCTTC; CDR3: CAIAPVEAYNEQFF
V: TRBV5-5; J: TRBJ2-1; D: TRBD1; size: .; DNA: TGTGCCAGCAGCGTTGGACAGGGGAGAAATGAGCAGTTCTTC; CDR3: CASSVGQGRNEQFF
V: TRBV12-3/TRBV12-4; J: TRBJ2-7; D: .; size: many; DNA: TGTGCCAGCAGTACTGACACGTCCTACGAGCAGTACTTC; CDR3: CASSTDTSYEQYF
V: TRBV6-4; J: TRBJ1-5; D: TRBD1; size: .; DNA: TGTGCCAGCAGTAACGGGACAGGGAGTCAGCCCCAGCATTTT; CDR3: CASSNGTGSQPQHF
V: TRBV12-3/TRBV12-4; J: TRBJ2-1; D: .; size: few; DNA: TGTGCCAGCAGTTGGTTGGACAATGAGCAGTTCTTC; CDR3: CASSWLDNEQFF
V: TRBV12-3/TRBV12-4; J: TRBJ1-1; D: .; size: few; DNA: TGTGCCAGCAGCCCAAGGACAGCTCGCACTGAAGCTTTCTTT; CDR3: CASSPRTARTEAFF
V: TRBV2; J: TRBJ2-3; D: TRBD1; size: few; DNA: TGTGCCAGCAGACGACAGGGGGTTGATACGCAGTATTTT; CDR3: CASRRQGVDTQYF
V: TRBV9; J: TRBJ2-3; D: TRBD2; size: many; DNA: TGTGCCAGCCCCCGGCGGGAGGGAGCCACAGATACGCAGTATTTT; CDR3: CASPRREGATDTQYF
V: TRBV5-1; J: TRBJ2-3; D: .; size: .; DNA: TGCGCCAGTAGAACGCAGGGATCTAGCACAGATACGCAGTATTTT; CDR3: CASRTQGSSTDTQYF
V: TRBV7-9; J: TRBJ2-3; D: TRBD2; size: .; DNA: TGTGCCAGCAGCGCCTGGACTAGCGGGAGGAAGGCTACGCAGTATTTT; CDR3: CASSAWTSGRKATQYF
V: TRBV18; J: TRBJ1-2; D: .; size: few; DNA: TGTGCCAGCTCACCAAACGCAGACTTAGGGGGCTACACCTTC; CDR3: CASSPNADLGGYTF
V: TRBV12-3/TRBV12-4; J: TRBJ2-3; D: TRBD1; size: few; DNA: TGTGCCAGCAGGATACAGGGGCCCTTCACAGATACGCAGTATTTT; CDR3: CASRIQGPFTDTQYF
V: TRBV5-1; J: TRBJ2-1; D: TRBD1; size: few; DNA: TGCGCCAGCGGCCCCGGACAGGGTACCTACAGTGAGCAGTTCTTC; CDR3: CASGPGQGTYSEQFF
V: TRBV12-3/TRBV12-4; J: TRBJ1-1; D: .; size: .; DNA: TGTGCCAGCACTCGAGGGAACACTGAAGCTTTCTTT; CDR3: CASTRGNTEAFF
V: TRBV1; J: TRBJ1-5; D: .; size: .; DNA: TGCACCAGCAGCCAAGATCGTATAAGGTTTTGGTGCAATCAGCCCCAGCATTTT; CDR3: CTSSQDRIRFWCNQPQHF
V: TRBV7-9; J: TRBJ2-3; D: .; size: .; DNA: TGTGCCAGCAGCTTTCTCAAAAGTAGCACAGATACGCAGTATTTT; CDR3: CASSFLKSSTDTQYF
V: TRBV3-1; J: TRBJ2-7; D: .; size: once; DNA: TGTGCCAGCAGCCAAGGACTAGTCTCTGAGGCCGAGCAGTACTTC; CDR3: CASSQGLVSEAEQYF
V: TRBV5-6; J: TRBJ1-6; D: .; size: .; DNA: TGTGCCAGCAGCTTGTCAGGGGCGCATTCACCCCTCCACTTT; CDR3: CASSLSGAHSPLHF
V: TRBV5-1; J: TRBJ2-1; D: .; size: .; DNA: TGCGCCAGCAGCTTGGGGGACCCTCCCAATGAGCAGTTCTTC; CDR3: CASSLGDPPNEQFF
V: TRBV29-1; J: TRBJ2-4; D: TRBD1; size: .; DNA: TGCAGCGCCGAACTTCGGGACAGATACAATGAGCAGTACTTC; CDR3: CSAELRDRYNEQYF
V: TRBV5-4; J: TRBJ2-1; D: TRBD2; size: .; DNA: TGTGCCAGCAAAGGGACTAGCGCGTCCTACAATGAGCAGTTCTTC; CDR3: CASKGTSASYNEQFF
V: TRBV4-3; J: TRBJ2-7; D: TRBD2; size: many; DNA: TGCGCCAGCAGCCAATCCCAGACTAGCGGAGCCTACGAGCAGTACTTC; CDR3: CASSQSQTSGAYEQYF
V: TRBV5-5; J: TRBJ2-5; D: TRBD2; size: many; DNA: TGTGCCAGCAGCCAGGTATTGGGGCGGGAGCAGTACTTC; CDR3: CASSQVLGREQYF
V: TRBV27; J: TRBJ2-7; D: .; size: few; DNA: TGTGCCAGCAGTTTAAGGGGTATGGGGGTGTCCTACGAGCAGTACTTC; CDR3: CASSLRGMGVSYEQYF
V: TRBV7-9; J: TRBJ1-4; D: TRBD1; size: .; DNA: TGTGCCAGCAGCTGGGAGGGGACAGGGAAGAAGGAAAAACTGTTTTTT; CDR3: CASSWEGTGKKEKLFF
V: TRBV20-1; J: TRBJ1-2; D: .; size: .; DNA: TGCAGTGCAAGCAAGGAATCCAACTATGGCTACACCTTC; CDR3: CSASKESNYGYTF
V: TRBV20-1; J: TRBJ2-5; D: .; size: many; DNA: TGCAGTGCTAGAGACCCAAGAGGACCACAAGAGACCCAGTACTTC; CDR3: CSARDPRGPQETQYF
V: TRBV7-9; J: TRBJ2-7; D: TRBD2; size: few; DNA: TGTGCCAGCACCCCCTGGGGGGGAGGTTACGAGCAGTACTTC; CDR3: CASTPWGGGYEQYF
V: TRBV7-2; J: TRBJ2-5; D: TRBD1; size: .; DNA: TGTGCCAGCAGCTTAAATTCCCTAGACAGGGCGGAGACCCAGTACTTC; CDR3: CASSLNSLDRAETQYF
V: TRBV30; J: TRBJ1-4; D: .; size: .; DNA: TGTGCCTGGAGCGACCAGGGTGAACTGTTTTTT; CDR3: CAWSDQGELFF
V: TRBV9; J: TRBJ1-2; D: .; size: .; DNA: TGTGCCAGCAGCCCAATCAGCGGGAGTGATGGCTACACCTTC; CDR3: CASSPISGSDGYTF
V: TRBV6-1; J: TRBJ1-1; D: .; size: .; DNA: TGTGCCAGCAGTGGGGGACGGCGCACTGAAGCTTTCTTT; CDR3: CASSGGRRTEAFF
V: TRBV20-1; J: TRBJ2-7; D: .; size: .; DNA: TGCAGTGCTAGAGATGTAACGGGAGACCTCTACGAGCAGTACTTC; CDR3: CSARDVTGDLYEQYF
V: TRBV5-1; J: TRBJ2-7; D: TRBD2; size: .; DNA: TGCGCCAGCAGCTTTTTGACTAGCGGGACGGGCGAGCAGTACTTC; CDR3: CASSFLTSGTGEQYF
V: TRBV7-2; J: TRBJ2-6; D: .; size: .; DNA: TGTGCCAGCAGCACGGCGGGGAGCTCTGGGGCCAACGTCCTGACTTTC; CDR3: CASSTAGSSGANVLTF
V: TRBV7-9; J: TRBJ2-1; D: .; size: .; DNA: TGTGCCAGCAGCTTAGCGGGGGGCAGGGCCTATGAGCAGTTCTTC; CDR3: CASSLAGGRAYEQFF
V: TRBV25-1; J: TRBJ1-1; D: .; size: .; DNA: TGTGCCAGCAGTGAAAACAGGAAATTGAACACTGAAGCTTTCTTT; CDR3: CASSENRKLNTEAFF
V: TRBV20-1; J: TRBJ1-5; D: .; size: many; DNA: TGCAGTGCTAGAGATGGGGGGCAGCCCCAGCATTTT; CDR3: CSARDGGQPQHF
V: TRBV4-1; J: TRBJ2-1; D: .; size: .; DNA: TGCGCCAGCAGCCAAGATCCCAGGGAGCAGTTCTTC; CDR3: CASSQDPREQFF
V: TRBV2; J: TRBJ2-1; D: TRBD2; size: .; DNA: TGTGCCACTAGCGGAGTGGGGTTAGTTGAGCAGTTCTTC; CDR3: CATSGVGLVEQFF
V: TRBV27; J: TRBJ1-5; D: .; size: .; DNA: TGTGCCAGCAGTTTCAGACAGCTTCCTAATCAGCCCCAGCATTTT; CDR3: CASSFRQLPNQPQHF
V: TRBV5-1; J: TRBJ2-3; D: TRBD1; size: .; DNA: TGCGCCAGCAGCACAGGGGACCCAAGCACAGATACGCAGTATTTT; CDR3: CASSTGDPSTDTQYF
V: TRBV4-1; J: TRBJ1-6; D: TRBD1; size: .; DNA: TGCGCCAGCAGCCACAACCGGGACAGGGTCTTATCCTATAATTCACCCCTCCACTTT; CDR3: CASSHNRDRVLSYNSPLHF
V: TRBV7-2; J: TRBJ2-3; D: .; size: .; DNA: TGTGCCAGCAACGGACTCACAGGGACAGATACGCAGTATTTT; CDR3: CASNGLTGTDTQYF
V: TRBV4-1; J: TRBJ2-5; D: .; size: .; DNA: TGCGCCAGCAGCCCCGGGGGGCGAAACGAACAAGAGACCCAGTACTTC; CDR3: CASSPGGRNEQETQYF
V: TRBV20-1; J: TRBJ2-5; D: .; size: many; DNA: TGCAGTGCTAGCGTTAGGGAATTCCAAGAGACCCAGTACTTC; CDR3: CSASVREFQETQYF